Listed here is a single T cell receptor beta chain. Its specificity is not known. The time point here: patch test 2, 6 weeks after DPC sensitization. Treatment meaning: therapeutic diphenylcyclopropenone sensitization with weekly scalp DPC. Prior to application of each patch test, blood was drawn. This sample is part of a study of human T cells and chemical hapten exposure. TCRdb analysed the RACE reads with MiXCR anew, one entry per CDR3 protein. The sample has about 69,000 distinct CDR3 sequences; 10% are singletons. Study observations and caveats: TCRs exceeding 1 in 1000 frequency stayed unchanged with DPC sensitization. Versus controls, expanded TCRs had significantly more large CDR3 similarity clusters.

This CDR3 is built from 14 residues. V lost 5 bases, J lost 0 bases, and 3 bases stayed unmatched. Per germline, CDR1 LNHDA and CDR2 SQIVND (reference sequence). The TCR originated in a woman in her forties or fifties with alopecia areata. Some clones in this sample may be carry-over from other donors' samples. The sequenced sample was whole blood, obtained in connection with sensitization to the hapten diphenylcyclopropenone (DPC). The chain has TRBV19 and TRBJ2-7, with TRBD1 matching over 8 bases. The CDR3 sequence is CASSEQGGSYEQYF. The CDR3 region has the DNA TGTGCCAGTAGTGAACAGGGGGGCTCCTACGAGCAGTACTTC. Together with reference TRBV19 and TRBJ2-7, the CDR3 gives the full variable domain: DGGITQSPKYLFRKEGQNVTLSCEQNLNHDAMYWYRQDPGQGLRLIYYSQIVNDFQKGDIAEGYSVSREKKESFPLTVTSAQKNPTAFYLCASSEQGGSYEQYFGPGTRLTVT.